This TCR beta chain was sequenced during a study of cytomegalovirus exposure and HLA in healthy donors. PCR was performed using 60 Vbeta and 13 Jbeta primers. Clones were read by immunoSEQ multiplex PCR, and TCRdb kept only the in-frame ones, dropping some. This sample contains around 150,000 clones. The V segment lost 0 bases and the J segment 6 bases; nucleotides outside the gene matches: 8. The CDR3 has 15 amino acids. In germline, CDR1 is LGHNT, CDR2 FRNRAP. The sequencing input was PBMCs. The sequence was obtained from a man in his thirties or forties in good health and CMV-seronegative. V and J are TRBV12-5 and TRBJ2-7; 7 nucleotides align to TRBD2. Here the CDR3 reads CASGLVLRGTGEQYF. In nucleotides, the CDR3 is TGTGCTAGTGGTTTGGTGTTGCGGGGGACGGGCGAGCAGTACTTC.